This entry features one T cell receptor (beta chain) sequence. Its antigen is not known. Vbeta (60) and Jbeta (13) primers were used in the PCR. The repertoire was sequenced with immunoSEQ multiplex PCR; TCRdb's copy has only in-frame clones and lacks some. The sample shows approximately 150,000 clones, 73% of them seen only once. The CDR3 runs 14 residues. Trimming at V came to 5 bases and at J to 1 base, leaving 2 bases not matched to a gene. The germline CDR1 and CDR2 sequences are SGHTA and FQGNSA. The data stem from a study of cytomegalovirus exposure and HLA in healthy donors. Across the whole study: Among the roughly 430 genotyped donors, about 81% were placed in the Caucasian-associated ancestry cluster. Regarding the study as a whole: Analyzed later, association rates of TCRs varied across HLA loci, with DRB1 most and HLA-C fewest.

The sequence derives from a woman between 18 and 29 years old in good health and CMV-seropositive. The sample taken for sequencing was PBMCs. V is TRBV7-2 and J is TRBJ2-3, with TRBD1 identical over 8 bases. CDR3 coding DNA: TGTGCCAGCAGCCCGGGACAGGGCACAGATACGCAGTATTTT. Protein: CASSPGQGTDTQYF.